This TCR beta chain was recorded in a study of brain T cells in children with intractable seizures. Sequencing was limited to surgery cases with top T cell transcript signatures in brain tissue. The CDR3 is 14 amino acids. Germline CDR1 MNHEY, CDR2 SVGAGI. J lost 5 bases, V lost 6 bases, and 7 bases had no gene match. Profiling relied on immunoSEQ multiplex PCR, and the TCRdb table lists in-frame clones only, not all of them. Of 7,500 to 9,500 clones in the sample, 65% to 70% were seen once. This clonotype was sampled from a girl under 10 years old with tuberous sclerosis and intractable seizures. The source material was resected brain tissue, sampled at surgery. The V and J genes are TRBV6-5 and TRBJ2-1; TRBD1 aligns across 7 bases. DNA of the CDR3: TGTGCCAGCAGCCAATGGGACAGTAACAATGAGCAGTTCTTC. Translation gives CASSQWDSNNEQFF.